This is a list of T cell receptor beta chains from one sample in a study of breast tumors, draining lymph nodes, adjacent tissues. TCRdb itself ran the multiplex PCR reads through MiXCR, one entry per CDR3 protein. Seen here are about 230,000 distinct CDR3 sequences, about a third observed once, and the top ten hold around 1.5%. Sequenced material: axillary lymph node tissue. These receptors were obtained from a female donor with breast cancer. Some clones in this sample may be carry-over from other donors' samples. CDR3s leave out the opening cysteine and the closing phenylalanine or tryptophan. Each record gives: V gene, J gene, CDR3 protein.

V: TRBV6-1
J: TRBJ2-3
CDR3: ASGRAADTQY

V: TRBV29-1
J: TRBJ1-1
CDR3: SVRREGPEAF

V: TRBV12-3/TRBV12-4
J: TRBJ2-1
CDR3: ASSLRGRGNEQF

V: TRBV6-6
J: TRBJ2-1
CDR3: ASNNGRVIYNEQF

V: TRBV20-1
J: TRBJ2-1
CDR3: SASVVVGDRGPYNEQF

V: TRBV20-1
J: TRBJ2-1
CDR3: SAEGTANSYNEQF

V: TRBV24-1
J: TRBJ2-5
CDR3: ATSDLGTGGRGETQY

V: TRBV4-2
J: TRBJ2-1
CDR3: ASSVGPGGRGHEQF

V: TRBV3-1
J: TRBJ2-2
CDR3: ASSPRALLAGDTGELF

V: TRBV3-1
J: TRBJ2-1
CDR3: ASSLERPPITREQF

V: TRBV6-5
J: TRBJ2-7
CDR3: ASSPQAGGPYEQY

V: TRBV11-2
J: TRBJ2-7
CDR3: ASSDSLTSYEQY

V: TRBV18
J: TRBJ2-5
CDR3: ASSPSGSDGETQY

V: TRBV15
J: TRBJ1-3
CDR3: ATSRDLAQTEGNTIY

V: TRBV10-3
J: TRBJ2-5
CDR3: ATALAGEETQY

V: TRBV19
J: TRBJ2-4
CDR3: ASSPGLADAKSIQY

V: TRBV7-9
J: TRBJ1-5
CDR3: ASSLGQNSNQPQH